This T cell receptor (beta chain) was recorded in a study of blood T cell repertoires in COVID-19. Study-level background: COVID-19 samples, acute and convalescent, were from the United States, Italy and Spain. Sample material is recorded as cDNA or gDNA derived from T cells, B-cell-depleted T cells, or PBMCs.

Germline V gene sequence: CDR1 SGHTA, CDR2 FQGNSA. This CDR3 spans 16 amino acids. Trimming cost V 5 bases and J 4 bases, with 17 bases left between them. As handled by the study authors: Using reference gene primer amplification, nucleated cell counts were estimated. Libraries were prepared by immunoSEQ multiplex PCR; TCRdb keeps only in-frame clonotypes and omits some of them. The V and J calls and clone size come from that table; D and trimming were worked out from the DNA. The table lists 200,000 to 250,000 clones, about 83% of them singletons. Sequenced input: peripheral blood. The receptor was derived from a man aged 25 to 40 who had recovered from COVID-19. The chain employs TRBV7-2 and TRBJ2-2; no firm D call. CDR3 nucleotide sequence: TGTGCCAGCAGCGTAATCGTTCCTAGGTCCACCGGGGAGCTGTTTTTT. It codes for CASSVIVPRSTGELFF.